The rows below give T cell receptor beta chains drawn from one sample of a study of cytomegalovirus exposure and HLA in healthy donors. Data came from immunoSEQ multiplex PCR; TCRdb stores just in-frame clones and leaves some out. The sample yields fewer than 200,000 clones, about 79% seen once. Sequencing was performed on PBMCs. These receptors came from a female donor in good health and CMV-seronegative. The CDR3 runs from the conserved cysteine through the conserved F or W. Each record gives: CDR3 length, D gene, clone size, V gene, J gene, CDR3 DNA, CDR3 protein. The D gene is left open where the match is weak. Clone size is given for some rows only: seen once, a few or many times, or a class if the clone is expanded.

CDR3 length: 15
D gene: .
clone size: .
V gene: TRBV11-2
J gene: TRBJ2-7
CDR3 DNA: TGTGCCAGCAGCTCCCCGACGCAGGGTCCCTCCGAGCAGTACTTC
CDR3 protein: CASSSPTQGPSEQYF

CDR3 length: 17
D gene: .
clone size: .
V gene: TRBV5-4
J gene: TRBJ1-3
CDR3 DNA: TGTGCCAGCAGCTTAAATAAAGGCGGGGACTCTGGAAACACCATATATTTT
CDR3 protein: CASSLNKGGDSGNTIYF

CDR3 length: 13
D gene: .
clone size: .
V gene: TRBV30
J gene: TRBJ2-7
CDR3 DNA: TGTGCCTGGTCTGCGGGACTTGACTACGAGCAGTACTTC
CDR3 protein: CAWSAGLDYEQYF

CDR3 length: 13
D gene: .
clone size: .
V gene: TRBV15
J gene: TRBJ1-5
CDR3 DNA: TGTGCCACCAGCAGAGTTCGGGATAGGCCCCAGCATTTT
CDR3 protein: CATSRVRDRPQHF

CDR3 length: 13
D gene: .
clone size: .
V gene: TRBV30
J gene: TRBJ2-1
CDR3 DNA: TGTGCCTGGAGTGAGGGCGCGGGACCTGAGCAGTTCTTC
CDR3 protein: CAWSEGAGPEQFF

CDR3 length: 12
D gene: .
clone size: .
V gene: TRBV5-1
J gene: TRBJ1-1
CDR3 DNA: TGCGCCGAGCGGCAGGGAGGAACTGAAGCTTTCTTT
CDR3 protein: CAERQGGTEAFF

CDR3 length: 14
D gene: TRBD1
clone size: few
V gene: TRBV30
J gene: TRBJ2-7
CDR3 DNA: TGTGCCTGGGAAAAGACAGGGGGCGGAAAGGAGCAGTACTTC
CDR3 protein: CAWEKTGGGKEQYF

CDR3 length: 15
D gene: .
clone size: .
V gene: TRBV4-2
J gene: TRBJ2-1
CDR3 DNA: TGTGCCAGCAGCCAAGAAGAGACTAGTTACAATGAGCAGTTCTTC
CDR3 protein: CASSQEETSYNEQFF

CDR3 length: 14
D gene: TRBD2
clone size: .
V gene: TRBV30
J gene: TRBJ2-1
CDR3 DNA: TGTGCCTGGTGGACTAGCGGGAGAGTCGATGAGCAGTTCTTC
CDR3 protein: CAWWTSGRVDEQFF

CDR3 length: 14
D gene: TRBD2
clone size: .
V gene: TRBV7-7
J gene: TRBJ2-5
CDR3 DNA: TGTGCCAGCAGCCAAACTAGCGGGAGTGAGACCCAGTACTTC
CDR3 protein: CASSQTSGSETQYF

CDR3 length: 16
D gene: .
clone size: once
V gene: TRBV5-1
J gene: TRBJ2-1
CDR3 DNA: TGCGCCAGCAGCCCGGGACTCCTAAGCTCCTACAATGAGCAGTTCTTC
CDR3 protein: CASSPGLLSSYNEQFF

CDR3 length: 16
D gene: TRBD2
clone size: .
V gene: TRBV25-1
J gene: TRBJ2-5
CDR3 DNA: TGTGCCAGCACGTCAGGGACTAGCGGGGGGATAGAGACCCAGTACTTC
CDR3 protein: CASTSGTSGGIETQYF

CDR3 length: 15
D gene: .
clone size: .
V gene: TRBV2
J gene: TRBJ2-6
CDR3 DNA: TGTGCCAGCAGTCCCCAGGGGTGGGGGGCCAACGTCCTGACTTTC
CDR3 protein: CASSPQGWGANVLTF

CDR3 length: 13
D gene: TRBD2
clone size: .
V gene: TRBV5-4
J gene: TRBJ2-5
CDR3 DNA: TGTGCCAGCAGCTCCGGACTAGAGGGAACCCAGTACTTC
CDR3 protein: CASSSGLEGTQYF

CDR3 length: 15
D gene: .
clone size: .
V gene: TRBV11-1
J gene: TRBJ2-7
CDR3 DNA: TGTGCCAGCAGCTTAGCAGGCGGGTTCTCCTACGAGCAGTACTTC
CDR3 protein: CASSLAGGFSYEQYF

CDR3 length: 15
D gene: .
clone size: .
V gene: TRBV6-1
J gene: TRBJ2-7
CDR3 DNA: TGTGCCAGCAGTGGCGGGGTAGCGGATCCCTACGAGCAGTACTTC
CDR3 protein: CASSGGVADPYEQYF

CDR3 length: 15
D gene: .
clone size: .
V gene: TRBV9
J gene: TRBJ2-3
CDR3 DNA: TGTGCCAGCAGCCCCTTGACAGGAACCACAGATACGCAGTATTTT
CDR3 protein: CASSPLTGTTDTQYF

CDR3 length: 15
D gene: .
clone size: once
V gene: TRBV11-3
J gene: TRBJ2-6
CDR3 DNA: TGTGCCAGCAGCTCTGGCCACTCTGGGGCCAACGGCCTGACTTTC
CDR3 protein: CASSSGHSGANGLTF

CDR3 length: 14
D gene: .
clone size: .
V gene: TRBV7-2
J gene: TRBJ1-5
CDR3 DNA: TGTGCCAGCAGCTTAGGACAGTGGAATCAGCCCCAGCATTTT
CDR3 protein: CASSLGQWNQPQHF

CDR3 length: 13
D gene: .
clone size: .
V gene: TRBV18
J gene: TRBJ1-5
CDR3 DNA: TGTGCCAGCTCGCCAGCGGGAAATCAGCCCCAGCATTTT
CDR3 protein: CASSPAGNQPQHF

CDR3 length: 15
D gene: .
clone size: .
V gene: TRBV18
J gene: TRBJ2-2
CDR3 DNA: TGTGCCAGCTCACTCGACAGGACGAACACCGGGGAGCTGTTTTTT
CDR3 protein: CASSLDRTNTGELFF